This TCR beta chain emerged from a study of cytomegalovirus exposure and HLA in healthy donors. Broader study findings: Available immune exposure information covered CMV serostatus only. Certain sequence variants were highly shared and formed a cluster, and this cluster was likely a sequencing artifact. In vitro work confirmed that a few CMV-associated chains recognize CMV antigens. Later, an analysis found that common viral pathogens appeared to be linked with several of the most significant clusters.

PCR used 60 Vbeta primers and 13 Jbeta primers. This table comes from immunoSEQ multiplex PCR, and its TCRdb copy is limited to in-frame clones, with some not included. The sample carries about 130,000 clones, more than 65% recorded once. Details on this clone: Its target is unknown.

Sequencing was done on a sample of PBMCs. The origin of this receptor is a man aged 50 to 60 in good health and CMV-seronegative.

CDR3 loop: CASSFRVGTDSRDEQFF. DNA for the CDR3: TGCGCCAGCAGCTTCCGAGTCGGGACAGATTCTAGGGATGAGCAGTTCTTC. V gene TRBV5-1 combines with J gene TRBJ2-1; 7 positions agree with TRBD1. The CDR3 contains 17 residues. V was clipped by 2 bases and J by 8 bases; unmatched bases: 16. CDR1 SGHRS and CDR2 YFSETQ come from the germline V gene.